This entry lists 25 T cell receptor beta chains sequenced from one sample in a study of blood T cell repertoires in COVID-19. Clones were sequenced by immunoSEQ multiplex PCR, and TCRdb holds only the in-frame ones, with some missing. The table shows some 120,000 clones, with less than 90% occurring only once. Sequencing input: peripheral blood. Receptor source: a young woman who had recovered from COVID-19.

This clone was seen only once. This rearrangement joins TRBV9 to TRBJ2-1; the D gene is possibly TRBD2 (6 bases). The CDR3 has 16 residues. Germline V CDR1 and CDR2: SGDLS, YYNGEE. Trimming pared 4 bases from V and 0 bases from J, leaving 14 bases between. The CDR3 nucleotides are TGTGCCAGCAGCCCCACGGGACTTAGCTCCTACAATGAGCAGTTCTTC. It codes for CASSPTGLSSYNEQFF.

The gene calls are TRBV6-6 and TRBJ1-2; no reliable D call. This CDR3 contains 13 residues. Germline loops: CDR1 MNHNY, CDR2 SVGAGI (reference sequence). V was pared by 7 bases and J by 3 bases, with 12 bases between. The chain's CDR3 is CASMVEFYYGYTF. CDR3 nucleotides: TGTGCCAGCATGGTAGAGTTTTACTATGGCTACACCTTC.

V usage is TRBV3-1 (or the pseudogene TRBV3-2) and J usage is TRBJ2-5; TRBD2 aligns across 10 bases. Germline V gene sequence: CDR1 LGHDT, CDR2 YNNKEL (reference sequence). The CDR3 has 14 amino acids. Trimming removed 3 bases from V and 4 bases from J; junction bases left unmatched: 2. CDR3 residues: CASSHLAGAETQYF. The CDR3 DNA sequence: TGTGCCAGCAGCCACCTAGCGGGAGCAGAGACCCAGTACTTC.

J is TRBJ2-2 and V is TRBV9; 10 bases fit TRBD2. V was pared by 7 bases and J by 6 bases, with 12 bases of the junction left unmatched. The length of the CDR3 is 16 residues. Per germline, CDR1 SGDLS and CDR2 YYNGEE. The chain's CDR3 is CASLRGASGSAGELFF. In DNA form, the CDR3 reads TGTGCCAGCCTAAGGGGGGCTAGCGGGAGTGCCGGGGAGCTGTTTTTT. Full variable domain (rest looked up from reference TRBV9 and TRBJ2-2): DSGVTQTPKHLITATGQRVTLRCSPRSGDLSVYWYQQSLDQGLQFLIQYYNGEERAKGNILERFSAQQFPDLHSELNLSSLELGDSALYFCASLRGASGSAGELFFGEGSRLTVL.

The V gene is TRBV29-1, the J gene TRBJ1-5; 12 positions agree with TRBD1. The V gene's germline CDR1 is SQVTM and CDR2 ANQGSEA. The CDR3 runs 15 residues. V lost 6 bases, J lost 4 bases, and 7 bases stayed unmatched. The CDR3 reads CSVTSGQGANQPQHF. CDR3 nucleotides: TGCAGCGTGACCTCGGGACAGGGGGCGAATCAGCCCCAGCATTTT.

The V call is TRBV4-1, the J call TRBJ2-5; 11 bases map to TRBD2. V trimming: 0 bases; J trimming: 5 bases; junction bases outside the gene matches: 5. This CDR3 spans 16 amino acids. The germline gives CDR1 MGHRA, CDR2 YSYEKL. The DNA for the CDR3 is TGCGCCAGCAGCCAAGAAGGAGTAGCGGGGGGGGAGACCCAGTACTTC. Protein: CASSQEGVAGGETQYF.

The chain carries TRBV30 and TRBJ1-1; TRBD1 is a possible D gene (5 bases). The CDR3 has 14 amino acids. Trimming shortened V by 3 bases and J by 7 bases, and 18 bases separated the two germline ends. Germline V CDR1 and CDR2: GTSNPN, SVGIG (reference sequence). CDR3 DNA sequence: TGTGCCTGGAGCTCCAGGGCAGGGCGAAGTGAAGCTTTCTTT. Its protein is CAWSSRAGRSEAFF.

V is TRBV2 and J is TRBJ1-5, with 7 nucleotides matching TRBD1. V gave up 4 bases and J gave up 7 bases; unmatched junction bases: 7. The CDR3 sequence is 14 residues long. CDR1 and CDR2 (germline): SNHLY, FYNNEI. Here the CDR3 reads CASSAGQLPQPQHF. CDR3 nucleotide sequence: TGTGCCAGCAGTGCGGGACAGTTGCCACAGCCCCAGCATTTT. Full variable domain (remainder filled in from reference TRBV2 and TRBJ1-5): EPEVTQTPSHQVTQMGQEVILRCVPISNHLYFYWYRQILGQKVEFLVSFYNNEISEKSEIFDDQFSVERPDGSNFTLKIRSTKLEDSAMYFCASSAGQLPQPQHFGDGTRLSIL.

This chain uses TRBV6-5 with TRBJ2-5; perhaps TRBD2 as D (5 bases). The CDR3 loop spans 14 amino acids. Germline loops: CDR1 MNHEY, CDR2 SVGAGI. Trimming took off 7 bases at V and 5 bases at J, with 17 bases between the two ends. The CDR3 DNA reads TGTGCCAGCATGCGGGCCTCGGCCAGGGAGACCCAGTACTTC. This gives the protein CASMRASARETQYF.

The CDR3 loop is CASSTDRFSSGNTIYF. CDR3 in DNA: TGTGCCAGTAGTACCGACAGGTTTAGCTCTGGAAACACCATATATTTT. J is TRBJ1-3 and V is TRBV19, with D possibly being TRBD1 (6 bases). V was pared by 4 bases and J by 0 bases, with 13 bases between. From germline, CDR1 is LNHDA and CDR2 SQIVND (reference sequence). CDR3 length: 16 amino acids.

The rearrangement uses TRBV3-1 (or the pseudogene TRBV3-2) and TRBJ2-3; D gene ambiguous. The germline V and J ends were trimmed by 1 base and 4 bases, with 12 bases remaining between them. Germline V gene data show CDR1 as LGHDT and CDR2 as YNNKEL (reference sequence). The CDR3 runs to 15 residues. This CDR3 is CASSQGTPVADTQYF. DNA of the CDR3: TGTGCCAGCAGCCAAGGCACCCCGGTGGCAGATACGCAGTATTTT.

The chain is built from TRBV7-3 and TRBJ2-1, with unresolved D. CDR1 is SGHTA and CDR2 is FQGTGA in the germline V gene. The CDR3 runs 17 residues. Trimming stripped 1 base from V and 0 bases from J, with 13 bases between. CDR3 in DNA: TGTGCCAGCAGCTTAAATGAGGCGTCAAGCTCCTACAATGAGCAGTTCTTC. It codes for CASSLNEASSSYNEQFF.

The chain combines TRBV6-6 with TRBJ2-2; 7 bases map to TRBD2. Germline V lookup: CDR1 MNHNY, CDR2 SVGAGI (reference sequence). This CDR3 spans 16 amino acids. J was trimmed by 2 bases and V by 1 base; bases with no gene match: 4. CDR3 DNA: TGTGCCAGCAGTTACTGGCCGGGAGGCAACACCGGGGAGCTGTTTTTT. This gives the protein CASSYWPGGNTGELFF.

This clone showed up just once. This sequence joins TRBV9 and TRBJ1-2; no clear D gene. CDR1 and CDR2 from the germline V gene are SGDLS and YYNGEE. The CDR3 has 15 amino acids. Trimming cost V 4 bases and J 0 bases, with 13 bases left between them. CDR3 nucleotide sequence: TGTGCCAGCAGCCGCGAACAGAATCCTAACTATGGCTACACCTTC. Translated, it gives CASSREQNPNYGYTF.

This clone was picked up one time. The V gene is TRBV11-2, the J gene TRBJ1-5; 7 bases match TRBD1. The CDR3 is made up of 17 amino acids. Germline V gives CDR1 SGHAT, CDR2 FQNNGV. V was clipped by 0 bases and J by 0 bases; unmatched bases: 5. The CDR3 DNA reads as TGTGCCAGCAGCTTAGACGCGACAGGGAGTAGCAATCAGCCCCAGCATTTT. The encoded protein is CASSLDATGSSNQPQHF. Looking up the rest from reference TRBV11-2 and TRBJ1-5 gives the full variable domain: EAGVAQSPRYKIIEKRQSVAFWCNPISGHATLYWYQQILGQGPKLLIQFQNNGVVDDSQLPKDRFSAERLKGVDSTLKIQPAKLEDSAVYLCASSLDATGSSNQPQHFGDGTRLSIL.

Written as DNA, the CDR3 is TGCGCCAGCAGCTTGAAAACAGTTACCTACGAGCAGTACTTC. This gives the protein CASSLKTVTYEQYF. The gene calls are TRBV5-1 and TRBJ2-7; no clear D gene. Germline CDR1 is SGHRS and CDR2 is YFSETQ. The V end was cut by 1 base, the J end by 2 bases, with 10 bases between. The CDR3 consists of 14 residues.

The chain links TRBV5-6 to TRBJ2-5; possibly TRBD1 for D (5 bases). The germline V gene has CDR1 SGHDT and CDR2 YYEEEE. V was pared by 4 bases and J by 4 bases, with 17 bases between. The CDR3 extends over 15 amino acids. CDR3 loop: CASSQQAGSGETQYF. CDR3 in DNA: TGTGCCAGCAGCCAACAAGCAGGGTCGGGAGAGACCCAGTACTTC.

The chain is built from TRBV6-1 and TRBJ1-1; D unclear. Germline lookup yields CDR1 MNHNS and CDR2 SASEGT. The ends were cut back, 3 bases at V and 4 bases at J, with 6 bases in the middle. This CDR3 contains 12 residues. CDR3 loop: CASSDRVTEAFF. The CDR3 DNA sequence: TGTGCCAGCAGTGATAGAGTCACTGAAGCTTTCTTT.

The chain joins TRBV29-1 to TRBJ2-1, with TRBD2 matching 14 bases. V was clipped by 6 bases and J by 8 bases; unmatched bases: 9. Germline values: CDR1 SQVTM, CDR2 ANQGSEA. The CDR3 contains 15 residues. The DNA for the CDR3 is TGCAGCGTCGCACCGACTAGCGGGAGGGCGCATGAGCAGTTCTTC. Its protein is CSVAPTSGRAHEQFF.

V gene TRBV3-1 (or the pseudogene TRBV3-2) combines with J gene TRBJ2-3; D might be TRBD1 (6 bases). Germline V gene data show CDR1 as LGHDT and CDR2 as YNNKEL (reference sequence). Trimming cost V 3 bases and J 1 base, with 17 bases left between them. There are 17 residues in the CDR3. The chain's CDR3 is CASSQDSLAPGTDTQYF. CDR3 coding DNA: TGTGCCAGCAGCCAGGACAGTTTAGCGCCCGGCACAGATACGCAGTATTTT.

Here the CDR3 DNA reads TGCGCCAGCAGCGGCTGGGCATCGGACAGGGGAAGCTACGAGCAGTACTTC. The encoded protein is CASSGWASDRGSYEQYF. V and J are TRBV5-1 and TRBJ2-7; 9 nucleotides agree with TRBD1. Per the germline V gene, CDR1 is SGHRS and CDR2 is YFSETQ. This CDR3 has 17 residues. V lost 4 bases to trimming and J lost 3 bases; unmatched junction nucleotides: 14.

V is TRBV2 and J is TRBJ1-1, with 9 bases aligning to TRBD1. The trim removed 6 bases at V and 6 bases at J, leaving 11 bases unmatched. Germline V gene sequence: CDR1 SNHLY, CDR2 FYNNEI. The CDR3 covers 15 residues. CDR3 sequence reads: CASRGQGVSKAEAFF. CDR3 sequence (DNA): TGTGCCAGCAGGGGACAGGGAGTCAGCAAAGCTGAAGCTTTCTTT.

The chain is built from TRBV12-3 or TRBV12-4 and TRBJ1-1, with 7 bases matching TRBD1. Unmatched junction bases numbered 7, after V lost 6 bases and J lost 6 bases. The CDR3 is 13 residues long. CDR3 in amino acids: CASRVTGEAEAFF. CDR3 DNA: TGTGCCAGCAGGGTAACAGGGGAAGCTGAAGCTTTCTTT.

This clone was seen only once. The CDR3 nucleotides read TGTGCCACCAGCAGAGTATCAGGGTACAACCAGCCCCAGCATTTT. It is translated as CATSRVSGYNQPQHF. V is TRBV15 and J is TRBJ1-5; possibly TRBD1 for D (5 bases). Trimming removed 1 base from V and 7 bases from J, with 14 bases in between. Germline V gene data show CDR1 as LNHNV and CDR2 as YYDKDF (reference sequence). There are 15 residues in the CDR3.

The rearrangement links TRBV20-1 to TRBJ1-3; the D is unclear. V dropped 6 bases and J dropped 8 bases, with 11 bases sitting between them. CDR1 DFQATT and CDR2 SNEGSKA come from the germline V gene (reference sequence). The length of the CDR3 is 11 residues. CDR3 bases: TGCAGTGCCCATAACGGGGACACCATATATTTT. Encoded protein: CSAHNGDTIYF.